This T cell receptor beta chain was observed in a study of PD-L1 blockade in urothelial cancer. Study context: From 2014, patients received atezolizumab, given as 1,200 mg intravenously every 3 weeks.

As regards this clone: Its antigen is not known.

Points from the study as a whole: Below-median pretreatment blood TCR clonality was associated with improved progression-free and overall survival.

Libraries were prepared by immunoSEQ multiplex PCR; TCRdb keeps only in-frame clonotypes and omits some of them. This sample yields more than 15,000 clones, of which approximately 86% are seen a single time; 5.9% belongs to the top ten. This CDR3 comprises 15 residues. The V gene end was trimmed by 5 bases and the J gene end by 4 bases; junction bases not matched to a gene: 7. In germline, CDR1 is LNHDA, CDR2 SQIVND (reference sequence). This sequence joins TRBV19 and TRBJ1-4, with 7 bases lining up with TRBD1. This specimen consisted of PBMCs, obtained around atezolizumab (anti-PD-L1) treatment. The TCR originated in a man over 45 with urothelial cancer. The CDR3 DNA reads TGTGCCAGTAGTGTTAGGACAGGAGTTAATGAAAAACTGTTTTTT. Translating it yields CASSVRTGVNEKLFF.